Listed below are T cell receptor beta chains from one sample, sequenced in a study of cytomegalovirus exposure and HLA in healthy donors. The data were produced by immunoSEQ multiplex PCR, yet TCRdb's version contains in-frame clones alone and is incomplete. The table records fewer than 250,000 clones, approximately 82% of them present only once. Sequencing was done on a sample of PBMCs. The receptors were sampled from a male donor in good health and CMV-seronegative. Each CDR3 is given with its conserved first and last residue. A D gene is named only where the DNA matches it firmly. Part of the rows lack a size; the others show once, few, many or a class for expanded clones.

j_call,clone_size,d_call,v_call,cdr3_aa,cdr3_nt
TRBJ1-5,.,.,TRBV18,CASSPAGTQSRPQHF,TGTGCCAGCTCACCCGCGGGAACCCAATCACGGCCCCAGCATTTT
TRBJ2-7,.,.,TRBV11-2,CASSSVKRSKPHRHF,TGTGCCAGCAGCTCCGTGAAGCGGTCCAAACCGCACCGCCACTTC
TRBJ2-7,.,.,TRBV28,CASSSGIIYEQYF,TGTGCCAGCAGTTCGGGAATCATCTACGAGCAGTACTTC
TRBJ2-1,.,TRBD2,TRBV11-2,CASSLGGLLRLASNEQFF,TGTGCCAGCAGCTTAGGGGGCCTACTTAGACTAGCGAGCAATGAGCAGTTCTTC
TRBJ2-5,once,.,TRBV11-2,CASSLVEETQYF,TGTGCCAGCAGCTTAGTCGAAGAGACCCAGTACTTC
TRBJ2-7,.,.,TRBV6-5,CASSYRGYEQYF,TGTGCCAGCAGTTACAGAGGATACGAGCAGTACTTC
TRBJ2-5,.,.,TRBV5-1,CASSFPRREETQYF,TGCGCCAGCAGCTTTCCCAGGAGGGAAGAGACCCAGTACTTC
TRBJ2-1,.,TRBD1,TRBV7-8,CASSETGGPYNEQFF,TGTGCCAGCAGCGAGACAGGGGGGCCCTACAATGAGCAGTTCTTC
TRBJ2-7,.,.,TRBV11-2,CASSPNRGRGTYEQYF,TGTGCCAGCAGCCCTAATCGGGGCAGGGGAACCTACGAGCAGTACTTC
TRBJ2-1,.,TRBD2,TRBV5-1,CASSLGTSGRNAGSFF,TGCGCCAGCAGCTTGGGTACTAGCGGGAGGAACGCGGGGTCGTTCTTC
TRBJ2-1,.,TRBD2,TRBV2,CASSRGLAGMNEQFF,TGTGCCAGCAGCCGGGGACTAGCGGGTATGAATGAGCAGTTCTTC
TRBJ2-7,.,TRBD1,TRBV2,CASRETGGKVGGPWYEQYF,TGTGCCAGCAGGGAGACAGGGGGTAAAGTGGGAGGGCCTTGGTACGAGCAGTACTTC
TRBJ2-1,.,.,TRBV5-8,CASSLVNSRNEQFF,TGTGCCAGCAGCTTGGTCAACTCGCGGAATGAGCAGTTCTTC
TRBJ2-5,few,TRBD2,TRBV7-7,CASSLGGRGETQYF,TGTGCTAGCAGCTTGGGAGGGCGGGGGGAGACCCAGTACTTC
TRBJ1-2,once,.,TRBV28,CASSPLGADYGYTF,TGTGCCAGCAGCCCCCTGGGGGCGGACTATGGCTACACCTTC
TRBJ2-3,.,TRBD2,TRBV30,CAWRVASGRYDTQYF,TGTGCCTGGAGGGTGGCTAGCGGGAGATATGATACGCAGTATTTT